This record looks at one TCR beta chain sequence and its context. Antigen unknown. The record originates from a study of OX40 agonist ivuxolimab in advanced cancers. Assay used: immunoSEQ multiplex PCR; TCRdb lists only in-frame clones, some missing. This sample has 50,000 to 65,000 clones, with about four fifths found just once. The CDR3 spans 17 residues. CDR1 is KGHSH, CDR2 LQKENI, per germline. Trimming pared 6 bases from V and 5 bases from J, leaving 25 bases between. Regarding the study as a whole: There were, on average, more expanded clones in CD8+ T cells than in CD4+.

This chain joins TRBV18 and TRBJ1-1; the D gene is possibly TRBD1 (5 bases). This specimen was CD4+ or CD8+ T cells sorted from blood, taken in a trial of the OX40 agonist ivuxolimab. This clonotype originated in an adult with an advanced solid tumor such as melanoma, head and neck, liver or kidney cancer. CDR3 amino acids: CASSPSAGLEIGTEAFF. The CDR3 nucleotides read TGTGCCAGCTCGCCCTCCGCAGGGTTGGAGATTGGGACTGAAGCTTTCTTT.